Below, 24 T cell receptor beta chains from the same sample are listed, as sequenced in a study of blood T cell repertoires in COVID-19. Assay used: immunoSEQ multiplex PCR; TCRdb lists only in-frame clones, some missing. The sample yields approximately 10,000 clones, approximately 86% seen once. The sample was peripheral blood. These receptors all come from a human donor in a cohort sampled during active COVID-19.

Within the sample, this clone is large. The chain couples TRBV6-2 or TRBV6-3 to TRBJ2-1; a weak D match, TRBD2 (5 bases). The germline V gene has CDR1 MNHEY and CDR2 SVGEGT. This CDR3 comprises 15 residues. Deletions cut 5 bases from V and 4 bases from J, with 15 bases between. The CDR3 loop is CASSPNVDSYNEQFF. The CDR3 DNA reads as TGTGCCAGCAGTCCCAACGTGGACTCGTACAATGAGCAGTTCTTC.

This chain links TRBV18 with TRBJ1-1; no definite D call. CDR1 KGHSH and CDR2 LQKENI come from the germline V gene. CDR3 length: 15 residues. V lost 3 bases to trimming and J lost 3 bases, with 14 bases between them. The CDR3 sequence is CASSPKIIGDTEAFF. CDR3 DNA: TGTGCCAGCTCACCCAAAATAATCGGGGACACTGAAGCTTTCTTT.

This clone was observed a handful of times. The identical CDR3 is also encoded by other nucleotide sequences in the sample. The gene calls are TRBV7-2 and TRBJ2-5; D perhaps matches TRBD2 (5 bases). Per the germline V gene, CDR1 is SGHTA and CDR2 is FQGNSA. V lost 1 base to trimming and J lost 1 base, with 7 bases between them. This CDR3 region has 14 residues. CDR3: CASSLVAPQETQYF. CDR3 nucleotides: TGTGCCAGCAGCTTAGTAGCGCCCCAAGAGACCCAGTACTTC. The whole variable domain, remainder taken from reference TRBV7-2 and TRBJ2-5, is GAGVSQSPSNKVTEKGKDVELRCDPISGHTALYWYRQSLGQGLEFLIYFQGNSAPDKSGLPSDRFSAERTGGSVSTLTIQRTQQEDSAVYLCASSLVAPQETQYFGPGTRLLVL.

This CDR3 reads CASSSYYTGQGGEQYF. In DNA form, the CDR3 reads TGTGCCAGCAGCTCTTATTACACGGGACAGGGGGGCGAGCAGTACTTC. The gene calls are TRBV11-2 and TRBJ2-7; 11 positions agree with TRBD1. The CDR3 is 16 amino acids. Trimming at V came to 4 bases and at J to 6 bases, leaving 11 bases not matched to a gene. Germline CDR1 SGHAT, CDR2 FQNNGV.

The chain joins TRBV5-8 to TRBJ2-1, with TRBD1 as a possible D gene (6 bases). The CDR3 loop spans 17 amino acids. Trimming removed 3 bases from V and 2 bases from J, with 18 bases in between. In germline, CDR1 is SGHTS, CDR2 YDEGEE. CDR3 amino acids: CASSSGTPPLTYNEQFF. The CDR3 DNA reads TGTGCCAGCAGCTCCGGGACACCTCCCCTAACCTACAATGAGCAGTTCTTC.

This chain joins TRBV10-3 and TRBJ2-3, with D possibly matching TRBD2 (7 bases). Germline V gene sequence: CDR1 ENHRY, CDR2 SYGVKD. The CDR3 extends over 17 amino acids. The V end lost 8 bases, the J end lost 4 bases, and 25 bases lay between the germline ends. The CDR3 spells CAIGEGRGSGGADTQYF. The CDR3, as DNA: TGTGCCATCGGGGAGGGTCGAGGAAGTGGGGGCGCAGATACGCAGTATTTT.

The chain has TRBV3-1 (or the pseudogene TRBV3-2) and TRBJ2-5, with 11 nucleotides matching TRBD2. This CDR3 has 18 residues. Germline assignment: CDR1 LGHDT and CDR2 YNNKEL (reference sequence). Trimming cost V 0 bases and J 5 bases; bases outside gene matches: 11. CDR3 bases: TGTGCCAGCAGCCAAGACGAGGGGATAGCGGGGGGGCAGGAGACCCAGTACTTC. Encoded protein: CASSQDEGIAGGQETQYF.

The chain is built from TRBV2 and TRBJ2-5; 9 positions match TRBD1. After removal of 6 bases from V and 5 bases from J, the junction contained 7 bases not matched to a gene. CDR1 and CDR2 from the germline V gene are SNHLY and FYNNEI. The CDR3 loop spans 14 amino acids. CDR3 sequence (DNA): TGTGCCAGCAGCCTACAGGGGGCGCAGGAGACCCAGTACTTC. It codes for CASSLQGAQETQYF.

The chain combines TRBV30 with TRBJ2-7; D is possibly TRBD1 (5 bases). Trimming took off 5 bases at V and 3 bases at J, with 17 bases between the two ends. The CDR3 totals 14 residues. Germline lookup yields CDR1 GTSNPN and CDR2 SVGIG (reference sequence). The CDR3 DNA reads TGTGCCTGGGGTGCCCTGGGGCCTCTCTACGAGCAGTACTTC. Protein: CAWGALGPLYEQYF.

CDR3 loop: CASSLAANSYNEQFF. DNA of the CDR3: TGTGCCAGCAGCTTGGCCGCAAACTCCTACAATGAGCAGTTCTTC. This chain joins TRBV7-2 and TRBJ2-1; D unresolved. The V and J ends lost 3 bases and 0 bases respectively, with 9 bases between them. Germline V gene lookup returns CDR1 SGHTA and CDR2 FQGNSA. This CDR3 is built from 15 residues.

This sequence joins TRBV9 and TRBJ2-5; 11 nucleotides align to TRBD2. Looked up from germline, CDR1 is SGDLS and CDR2 is YYNGEE. The J segment lost 2 bases and the V segment lost 3 bases, leaving 15 bases of the junction unmatched. This CDR3 spans 19 amino acids. The CDR3 spells CASSAGWLAGGENQETQYF. The DNA of the CDR3 is TGTGCCAGCAGCGCTGGCTGGCTAGCGGGGGGCGAGAATCAAGAGACCCAGTACTTC.

This clone has more than one count but fewer than ten. The chain combines TRBV30 with TRBJ2-2; TRBD1 might be the D (6 bases). Per the germline V gene, CDR1 is GTSNPN and CDR2 is SVGIG (reference sequence). Trimming cost V 4 bases and J 2 bases, with 14 bases left between them. The CDR3 is made up of 15 amino acids. The CDR3 loop reads CAWNLLGANTGELFF. The CDR3 DNA reads TGTGCCTGGAATCTATTGGGGGCCAACACCGGGGAGCTGTTTTTT.

This clone came up once. V gene TRBV6-4 combines with J gene TRBJ1-2; 8 bases fit TRBD1. With V trimmed by 2 bases and J by 5 bases, 7 bases remained unmatched. Germline V lookup: CDR1 MRHNA, CDR2 SNTAGT. The CDR3 sequence is 15 residues long. The CDR3 bases are TGTGCCAGCAGTGACACGGGACAGGCCCTTTATGGCTACACCTTC. Protein product: CASSDTGQALYGYTF.

V gene TRBV28 combines with J gene TRBJ1-1, with D uncertain. Trimming removed 2 bases from V and 2 bases from J, with 9 bases in between. The CDR3 is made up of 14 amino acids. The V gene's germline CDR1 is MDHEN and CDR2 SYDVKM. CDR3 protein: CASSLEVPNTEAFF. The CDR3 DNA follows: TGTGCCAGCAGTTTAGAGGTTCCTAACACTGAAGCTTTCTTT.

The chain uses TRBV18 and TRBJ1-6, with 7 bases identical to TRBD1. The J segment lost 10 bases and the V segment lost 6 bases, leaving 9 bases of the junction unmatched. The CDR3 length is 14 residues. Germline lookup yields CDR1 KGHSH and CDR2 LQKENI. CDR3 in amino acids: CASSPDRERSPLHF. For the CDR3, the DNA is TGTGCCAGCTCCCCAGACAGGGAGCGATCACCCCTCCACTTT.

This chain connects TRBV12-3 or TRBV12-4 to TRBJ1-3, with D unresolved. V lost 5 bases and J 1 base, leaving 6 bases between the germline ends. The CDR3 runs 13 residues. The CDR3 nucleotides are TGTGCCAGCAGTCTCCTTTCTGGAAACACCATATATTTT. This encodes CASSLLSGNTIYF.

The V and J genes are TRBV4-2 and TRBJ1-2; D not certain. The CDR3 has 17 amino acids. V lost 4 bases and J lost 4, with 22 bases in between. Germline loops: CDR1 LGHNA, CDR2 YNFKEQ. CDR3 nucleotide sequence: TGTGCCAGCAGCCCGGAGGGAGGGAAGACGGGCCTCTATGGCTACACCTTC. Its protein is CASSPEGGKTGLYGYTF.

This chain joins TRBV7-2 and TRBJ2-3; D remains unclear. Trimming pared 8 bases from V and 5 bases from J, leaving 14 bases between. The CDR3 sequence is 13 residues long. Germline V gene data show CDR1 as SGHTA and CDR2 as FQGNSA. This CDR3 is CASGPFSIDTQYF. The CDR3 DNA sequence: TGTGCCAGCGGGCCCTTTTCTATAGATACGCAGTATTTT.

This chain joins TRBV4-2 and TRBJ1-5; D gene uncertain. This CDR3 is built from 14 residues. Trimming removed 6 bases from V and 2 bases from J, with 11 bases in between. CDR1 LGHNA and CDR2 YNFKEQ come from the germline V gene. DNA for the CDR3: TGTGCCAGCAGTGAGTCCGGGGGCAATCAGCCCCAGCATTTT. This sequence encodes CASSESGGNQPQHF.

J is TRBJ2-5 and V is TRBV19; TRBD1 agrees at 9 bases. This CDR3 comprises 16 residues. V lost 6 bases, J lost 2 bases, and 10 bases stayed unmatched. Germline V CDR1 and CDR2: LNHDA, SQIVND (reference sequence). The CDR3 spells CASRARIGQGQETQYF. In DNA, the CDR3 is TGTGCCAGTAGGGCAAGAATCGGACAGGGGCAAGAGACCCAGTACTTC.

The genes are TRBV2 and TRBJ1-4, with 10 bases lining up with TRBD1. The CDR3 extends over 14 amino acids. V dropped 4 bases and J dropped 7; count of bases not matched to a gene: 3. The V gene's germline CDR1 is SNHLY and CDR2 FYNNEI. The CDR3, as DNA: TGTGCCAGCAGTGGACAGGGGGCTGGTGAAAAACTGTTTTTT. This sequence encodes CASSGQGAGEKLFF.

This clone came up a few times. The chain has TRBV21-1 and TRBJ2-5; TRBD2, the table's D call, lacks a check against the DNA. TRBV21-1 has pseudogene status. The CDR3 runs 17 residues. CDR3 residues: CASSLKTREIDLETQYF. The DNA of the CDR3 is TGTGCCAGCAGCCTAAAGACTAGAGAGATTGATTTAGAGACCCAGTACTTC.

The chain joins TRBV10-2 to TRBJ2-7; 7 nucleotides match TRBD1. V was clipped by 11 bases and J by 2 bases; unmatched bases: 21. This CDR3 has 17 amino acids. The germline V gene has CDR1 WSHSY and CDR2 SAAADI. The CDR3 is CAATFRDRLRGTYEQYF. CDR3 bases: TGCGCCGCTACTTTCCGGGACAGACTTCGAGGAACCTACGAGCAGTACTTC.

This clone was counted once. This sequence joins TRBV5-6 and TRBJ1-5; maybe TRBD1 (6 bases). This CDR3 spans 16 amino acids. With 1 base removed from V and 7 bases from J, the gap between germline ends came to 18 bases. Germline V CDR1 and CDR2: SGHDT, YYEEEE. The DNA of the CDR3 is TGTGCCAGCAGCTTGACGGGACACTCTCTAGGGCAGCCCCAGCATTTT. It is translated as CASSLTGHSLGQPQHF.